These 21 T cell receptor beta chains were all obtained from the same sample, sequenced in a study of Graves' ophthalmopathy and Graves' hyperthyroidism. TCR beta CDR3 amplification used RNA transcripts. Amplification began with first-round RT-PCR using HTBI primers, then second-round multiplex PCR was performed. Each CDR3 protein gets one entry after TCRdb re-called the multiplex PCR reads with MiXCR. The sample holds under 400,000 distinct CDR3 sequences, under 20% seen once. The sample comprised peripheral blood. Receptors originate from an adult man with Graves' ophthalmopathy.

The chain uses TRBV6-1 and TRBJ1-1, with D possibly TRBD1 on 6 matching bases. The CDR3 has 14 amino acids. Trimming removed 11 bases from V and 1 base from J, with 17 bases in between. Germline V CDR1 and CDR2: MNHNS, SASEGT. The CDR3 DNA reads TGTGCCCCCTCCACCGGGGGGCGGAACACTGAAGCTTTCTTT. It translates to CAPSTGGRNTEAFF.

The table lists this clonotype with many counts. V and J are TRBV20-1 and TRBJ1-1; TRBD1 aligns across 7 bases. CDR3 length: 14 amino acids. Trimming removed 2 bases from V and 1 base from J; junction bases left unmatched: 4. Per the germline V gene, CDR1 is DFQATT and CDR2 is SNEGSKA (reference sequence). CDR3 DNA sequence: TGCAGTGCTAGACTCCGACAGGGGAACACTGAAGCTTTCTTT. The encoded protein is CSARLRQGNTEAFF.

The DNA for the CDR3 is TGTGCCAGCAGTACCTTGGCAGGGGTCGGCGGACAGCCCCAGCATTTT. Its translation: CASSTLAGVGGQPQHF. The chain employs TRBV6-1 and TRBJ1-5; a weak D match, TRBD1 (6 bases). CDR1 MNHNS and CDR2 SASEGT come from the germline V gene. Between the trimmed V and J ends, which lost 5 bases and 7 bases, there was a span of 21 bases. This CDR3 contains 16 residues.

The chain joins TRBV29-1 to TRBJ2-7, with 9 bases matching TRBD1. V shed 1 base and J 8 bases; nucleotides not matched to a gene: 15. Germline CDR1 SQVTM, CDR2 ANQGSEA. The CDR3 covers 16 residues. CDR3 coding DNA: TGCAGCGTTGAAGTTGGGGCCGGGACAGGGCCCTTGCAGCAGTACTTC. This sequence encodes CSVEVGAGTGPLQQYF.

The gene calls are TRBV6-1 and TRBJ2-7; tentatively, D is TRBD2 (6 bases). Germline V CDR1 and CDR2: MNHNS, SASEGT. V lost 3 bases to trimming and J lost 3 bases, with 9 bases between them. The length of the CDR3 is 13 residues. The CDR3 DNA is TGTGCCAGCAGTGAGAGGGAGGTCTACGAGCAGTACTTC. It translates to CASSEREVYEQYF.

This clonotype has ten or more counts. V is TRBV3-1 and J is TRBJ1-2; 7 bases fit TRBD1. CDR1 is LGHDT and CDR2 is YNNKEL in the germline V gene (reference sequence). The CDR3 has 17 amino acids. With 1 base clipped from V and 0 bases from J, the junction kept 8 bases outside the gene matches. CDR3: CASSQALRTGANYGYTF. Written as DNA, the CDR3 is TGTGCCAGCAGCCAAGCACTCCGGACAGGCGCTAACTATGGCTACACCTTC.

The chain recombines TRBV20-1 with TRBJ2-7; D possibly corresponds to TRBD1 (6 bases). The CDR3 extends over 13 amino acids. Germline CDR1 reads DFQATT; CDR2 reads SNEGSKA (reference sequence). V was clipped by 3 bases and J by 2 bases, with 11 bases between them. The CDR3 loop reads CSASSDRTYEQYF. As DNA, the CDR3 is TGCAGTGCTAGTTCGGACAGAACCTACGAGCAGTACTTC.

With regard to this clonotype: A much larger clone differs by one base, so this may be a read error. J is TRBJ2-7 and V is TRBV6-1; no firm D call. Trimming took 6 bases from V and 0 from J, leaving 9 bases between them. Germline V CDR1 and CDR2: MNHNS, SASEGT. This CDR3 has 13 amino acids. This CDR3 reads CASSKGASYEQYF. CDR3 coding DNA: TGTGCCAGCAGCAAAGGAGCCTCCTACGAGCAGTACTTC.

A few counts support this clonotype. V usage is TRBV10-3 and J usage is TRBJ1-1; 9 bases line up with TRBD1. CDR3 size: 14 residues. Looked up from germline, CDR1 is ENHRY and CDR2 is SYGVKD. After removal of 8 bases from V and 0 bases from J, the junction contained 4 bases not matched to a gene. In nucleotides, the CDR3 is TGTGCCATCGCCGGGACAGGGCTGAACACTGAAGCTTTCTTT. This gives the protein CAIAGTGLNTEAFF.

The chain joins TRBV11-2 to TRBJ2-7, with 8 bases matching TRBD1. The germline gives CDR1 SGHAT, CDR2 FQNNGV. V lost 3 bases to trimming and J lost 2 bases; unmatched junction nucleotides: 3. The CDR3 extends over 14 amino acids. CDR3 sequence reads: CASSFTGGTYEQYF. In DNA, the CDR3 is TGTGCCAGCAGCTTTACAGGGGGGACCTACGAGCAGTACTTC.

This clonotype came up many times. The chain uses TRBV7-9 and TRBJ1-5; 7 bases are shared with TRBD1. CDR1 and CDR2 (germline): SEHNR, FQNEAQ (reference sequence). CDR3 length: 16 residues. After removal of 5 bases from V and 2 bases from J, the junction contained 9 bases not matched to a gene. CDR3 protein: CASSPTTGKGNQPQHF. CDR3 nucleotide sequence: TGTGCCAGCAGCCCCACGACAGGGAAGGGCAATCAGCCCCAGCATTTT.

This clonotype was seen repeatedly, ten times or more. The V and J genes are TRBV7-9 and TRBJ1-2; D is uncertain. Germline V CDR1 and CDR2: SEHNR, FQNEAQ (reference sequence). Trimming cost V 2 bases and J 5 bases, with 15 bases left between them. CDR3 size: 15 residues. The CDR3: CASSLNMEKGYGYTF. The CDR3 region has the DNA TGTGCCAGCAGCTTAAACATGGAAAAAGGATATGGCTACACCTTC.

This clonotype was detected many times. The chain joins TRBV7-8 to TRBJ2-4, with 8 bases that match TRBD2. V lost 1 base and J lost 6; bases outside the gene matches: 5. The germline CDR1 and CDR2 sequences are SGHVS and FQNEAQ. This CDR3 is built from 15 residues. CDR3 amino acids: CASSLGAGGPNIQYF. CDR3 in DNA: TGTGCCAGCAGCTTAGGGGCGGGAGGTCCAAACATTCAGTACTTC.

This sequence joins TRBV6-5 and TRBJ2-7; 9 positions agree with TRBD2. Germline V CDR1 and CDR2: MNHEY, SVGAGI. Germline trimming cut 2 bases from V and 3 bases from J; bases unmatched to any gene: 5. This CDR3 comprises 15 residues. This CDR3 reads CASSYKVAGVYEQYF. The CDR3 nucleotides read TGTGCCAGCAGTTACAAGGTAGCGGGGGTCTACGAGCAGTACTTC.

This clonotype was counted between two and nine times. The chain employs TRBV20-1 and TRBJ1-2; no clear D. The CDR3 has 15 residues. Germline CDR1 and CDR2: DFQATT and SNEGSKA (reference sequence). The V gene lost 3 bases and the J gene lost 5 bases, with 19 bases spanning the gap. CDR3 coding DNA: TGCAGTGCTAGCCCCCTAGGGAGAGGGAGTTATGGCTACACCTTC. Translating gives CSASPLGRGSYGYTF.

This clonotype was seen ten or more times. The rearrangement joins TRBV6-5 to TRBJ1-2; the D is unclear. Germline V gene data show CDR1 as MNHEY and CDR2 as SVGAGI. This CDR3 is built from 14 residues. V gave up 7 bases and J gave up 0 bases, with 12 bases separating them. CDR3 in amino acids: CASTSGRANYGYTF. In nucleotides, the CDR3 is TGTGCCAGCACTTCGGGCCGAGCTAACTATGGCTACACCTTC.

Many counts were recorded for this clonotype. This chain connects TRBV7-2 to TRBJ2-5; perhaps TRBD1 as D (7 bases). Germline V gives CDR1 SGHTA, CDR2 FQGNSA. The germline V and J ends were trimmed by 0 bases and 1 base, with 12 bases remaining between them. CDR3 length: 16 amino acids. CDR3: CASSLAAGGLQETQYF. The CDR3 coding sequence is TGTGCCAGCAGCTTAGCGGCAGGGGGACTCCAAGAGACCCAGTACTTC.

There are many counts of this clonotype. The chain combines TRBV10-3 with TRBJ1-5; no firm D call. With 4 bases removed from V and 4 bases from J, the gap between germline ends came to 5 bases. The CDR3 contains 12 residues. Germline V CDR1 and CDR2: ENHRY, SYGVKD. As DNA, the CDR3 is TGTGCCATCAGTGGCAATAATCAGCCCCAGCATTTT. Translated, it gives CAISGNNQPQHF.

A note on this clonotype: Compared with germline, one end of the junction differs, possibly owing to a read error. The chain carries TRBV7-3 and TRBJ1-6; D is unclear. Germline CDR1 SGHTA, CDR2 FQGTGA. This CDR3 spans 10 amino acids. CDR3 protein: CASSFPHHIF. The CDR3 nucleotides read TGTGCCAGCAGCTTTCCACACCATATATTT.

The rearrangement joins TRBV20-1 to TRBJ1-1; the match to TRBD1 covers 8 bases. The CDR3 has 13 residues. Germline V gene lookup returns CDR1 DFQATT and CDR2 SNEGSKA (reference sequence). The V gene end was trimmed by 6 bases and the J gene end by 3 bases; junction bases not matched to a gene: 6. DNA for the CDR3: TGCAGTGCCCTCGGACAGGGTTACACTGAAGCTTTCTTT. It specifies CSALGQGYTEAFF.

The sample holds many counts of this clonotype. V gene TRBV6-5 combines with J gene TRBJ1-1, with D unclear. The CDR3 consists of 13 residues. The V and J ends lost 2 bases and 6 bases respectively, with 10 bases between them. CDR1 and CDR2 from the germline V gene are MNHEY and SVGAGI. The CDR3 sequence is CASSYTRIAEAFF. CDR3 nucleotide sequence: TGTGCCAGCAGTTACACCCGGATCGCTGAAGCTTTCTTT.